The 26 T cell receptor beta chains presented below share a single source sample, sequenced in a study of blood T cell repertoires in COVID-19. TCRdb's copy holds only in-frame clones and misses some; the assay was immunoSEQ multiplex PCR. The sample shows about 350,000 clones, roughly 87% of them seen only once. The sample taken for sequencing was peripheral blood. All receptors derive from a man aged 25-40 years with COVID-19, enrolled during active disease.

The chain is built from TRBV4-1 and TRBJ2-1; 7 nucleotides agree with TRBD2. V was pared by 1 base and J by 9 bases, with 12 bases of the junction left unmatched. This CDR3 comprises 16 residues. Germline CDR1 is MGHRA and CDR2 is YSYEKL. For the CDR3, the DNA is TGCGCCAGCAGCCAAGCCTTCGGACTAGTTGGCGGTGAGCAGTTCTTC. Translated, it gives CASSQAFGLVGGEQFF.

The gene calls are TRBV7-9 and TRBJ2-3; 10 bases map to TRBD2. Looked up from germline, CDR1 is SEHNR and CDR2 is FQNEAQ (reference sequence). V shed 4 bases, J shed 2 bases, and the junction held 6 bases outside the gene matches. The CDR3 runs 16 residues. The CDR3 reads CASSSRGLAATDTQYF. The CDR3 nucleotides are TGTGCCAGCAGCTCCCGAGGACTAGCGGCCACAGATACGCAGTATTTT.

The chain links TRBV7-8 to TRBJ2-7, with 9 bases aligning to TRBD1. This CDR3 contains 14 residues. V shed 5 bases, J shed 4 bases, and the junction held 6 bases outside the gene matches. The germline gives CDR1 SGHVS, CDR2 FQNEAQ. CDR3 in DNA: TGTGCCAGCAGCATACCCGGGACAGGGTACGAGCAGTACTTC. This sequence encodes CASSIPGTGYEQYF.

The chain carries TRBV14 and TRBJ2-3; 9 bases are a match to TRBD2. The germline V gene has CDR1 SGHDN and CDR2 FVKESK. J gave up 14 bases and V 1 base, and 13 bases lay outside the gene matches. This CDR3 spans 15 amino acids. This CDR3 reads CASSQGASGTNNRYF. The CDR3 DNA is TGTGCCAGCAGCCAAGGGGCTAGCGGGACCAACAATAGGTATTTT.

The chain joins TRBV5-4 to TRBJ1-2; no firm D call. Between the trimmed V and J ends, which lost 4 bases and 4 bases, there was a span of 17 bases. Germline-derived CDR1 and CDR2 are SGHNT and YYREEE (reference sequence). The CDR3 sequence is 15 residues long. The CDR3 DNA sequence: TGTGCCAGCAGCCCCACGGGTCACGGGAGCTATGGCTACACCTTC. It translates to CASSPTGHGSYGYTF. The full variable domain, with the rest looked up from reference TRBV5-4 and TRBJ1-2, is ETGVTQSPTHLIKTRGQQVTLRCSSQSGHNTVSWYQQALGQGPQFIFQYYREEENGRGNFPPRFSGLQFPNYSSELNVNALELDDSALYLCASSPTGHGSYGYTFGSGTRLTVV.

The chain uses TRBV5-5 and TRBJ2-3; D is undetermined. Germline V CDR1 and CDR2: SGHKS, YYEKEE (reference sequence). The CDR3 length is 15 residues. Trimming took 0 bases from V and 1 from J, leaving 9 bases between them. The CDR3 here is CASSLEEMRTDTQYF. The DNA of the CDR3 is TGTGCCAGCAGCTTGGAAGAGATGCGCACAGATACGCAGTATTTT.

This clone has only a few counts. The chain combines TRBV7-9 with TRBJ2-1; TRBD2 is a possible D gene (6 bases). CDR1 is SEHNR, CDR2 FQNEAQ, per germline (reference sequence). V was cut by 7 bases and J by 12 bases, with 25 bases left in between. This CDR3 is built from 15 residues. CDR3 region: CASTKGGTGGGGQFF. In DNA, the CDR3 is TGTGCCAGCACCAAAGGTGGGACCGGGGGAGGCGGGCAGTTCTTC.

V is TRBV4-1 and J is TRBJ2-1; 12 nucleotides align to TRBD2. Looked up from germline, CDR1 is MGHRA and CDR2 is YSYEKL. V shed 4 bases, J shed 4 bases, and the junction held 5 bases outside the gene matches. This CDR3 is built from 16 residues. Here the CDR3 DNA reads TGCGCCAGCAGCCCCCGACTAGCGGGGGATTACAATGAGCAGTTCTTC. Translating it yields CASSPRLAGDYNEQFF.

V is TRBV7-2 and J is TRBJ1-6, with D unclear. CDR1 is SGHTA, CDR2 FQGNSA, per germline. Trimming pared 4 bases from V and 7 bases from J, leaving 14 bases between. CDR3 size: 15 residues. The CDR3 bases are TGTGCCAGCAGCTCCAGGCCGGGGTTGAATTCACCCCTCCACTTT. Its protein is CASSSRPGLNSPLHF.

V usage is TRBV18 and J usage is TRBJ1-2; the D gene is possibly TRBD1 (5 bases). Germline values: CDR1 KGHSH, CDR2 LQKENI. The V and J ends lost 3 bases and 2 bases respectively, with 13 bases between them. The length of the CDR3 is 15 residues. This CDR3 reads CASSPTAARNYGYTF. The CDR3 nucleotides read TGTGCCAGCTCACCGACAGCCGCGAGGAACTATGGCTACACCTTC.

The chain uses TRBV7-2 and TRBJ2-3; D is undetermined. This CDR3 is built from 15 residues. Germline V gives CDR1 SGHTA, CDR2 FQGNSA. Trimming took 3 bases from V and 5 from J, leaving 15 bases between them. The CDR3 bases are TGTGCCAGCAGCTTCGTCAACTTTAAAGAAGATACGCAGTATTTT. The encoded protein is CASSFVNFKEDTQYF.

V is TRBV10-3 and J is TRBJ2-3; 11 bases map to TRBD2. The trim removed 6 bases at V and 1 base at J, leaving 9 bases unmatched. This CDR3 has 17 residues. In germline, CDR1 is ENHRY, CDR2 SYGVKD. The CDR3 coding sequence is TGTGCCATCAGGCCCGAAATACTAGCGGGAGGCACAGATACGCAGTATTTT. This sequence encodes CAIRPEILAGGTDTQYF.

DNA of the CDR3: TGTGCCAGCAGCTTGGTCCGGGATGAATTCTTC. This gives the protein CASSLVRDEFF. The genes are TRBV5-6 and TRBJ2-1; TRBD2 might be the D (5 bases). This CDR3 contains 11 residues. Germline V gene data show CDR1 as SGHDT and CDR2 as YYEEEE. Trimming took 0 bases from V and 16 from J, leaving 11 bases between them.

The chain combines TRBV24-1 with TRBJ2-5; TRBD1 agrees at 8 bases. CDR1 KGHDR and CDR2 SFDVKD come from the germline V gene. With 3 bases clipped from V and 5 bases from J, the junction kept 7 bases outside the gene matches. The CDR3 length is 15 residues. The CDR3 bases are TGTGCCACCAGTGATCCGGACAGGGTAGTGGAGACCCAGTACTTC. This translates into CATSDPDRVVETQYF.

The chain combines TRBV9 with TRBJ2-7, with 9 nucleotides matching TRBD1. CDR3 length: 15 residues. The trim removed 4 bases at V and 2 bases at J, leaving 7 bases unmatched. Per the germline V gene, CDR1 is SGDLS and CDR2 is YYNGEE. CDR3: CASSTGQGWPYEQYF. The CDR3 DNA reads TGTGCCAGCAGCACCGGACAGGGGTGGCCCTACGAGCAGTACTTC.

The CDR3 spells CASSLLQGNYGYTF. The CDR3 DNA reads as TGTGCCAGCAGTTTGTTACAGGGAAACTATGGCTACACCTTC. The V call is TRBV28, the J call TRBJ1-2; D possibly corresponds to TRBD1 (6 bases). Germline V CDR1 and CDR2: MDHEN, SYDVKM. The CDR3 extends over 14 amino acids. Deletions cut 3 bases from V and 2 bases from J, with 10 bases between.

This chain uses TRBV20-1 with TRBJ2-7; D is possibly TRBD1 (5 bases). CDR3 length: 10 amino acids. V lost 5 bases to trimming and J lost 6 bases, with 8 bases between them. Germline V gene lookup returns CDR1 DFQATT and CDR2 SNEGSKA (reference sequence). CDR3 loop: CSAAGAEQYF. CDR3 in DNA: TGCAGTGCTGCTGGGGCCGAGCAGTACTTC.

The chain joins TRBV4-3 to TRBJ1-2; perhaps TRBD1 as D (5 bases). The CDR3 sequence is 16 residues long. Per germline, CDR1 LGHNA and CDR2 YSLEER. V was clipped by 0 bases and J by 0 bases, with 11 bases between them. CDR3: CASSQDWGEANYGYTF. CDR3 nucleotides: TGCGCCAGCAGCCAAGATTGGGGGGAAGCTAACTATGGCTACACCTTC.

This chain connects TRBV24-1 to TRBJ2-3; 12 bases line up with TRBD2. Unmatched junction bases numbered 6, after V lost 2 bases and J lost 1 base. Germline CDR1 and CDR2: KGHDR and SFDVKD. The CDR3 has 18 amino acids. The CDR3 sequence: CATSDSPRTSGGTDTQYF. Here the CDR3 DNA reads TGTGCCACCAGTGATTCCCCCCGGACTAGCGGGGGCACAGATACGCAGTATTTT.

V usage is TRBV4-2 and J usage is TRBJ1-1; D gene ambiguous. The CDR3 is 15 amino acids. V lost 4 bases and J 0 bases, leaving 12 bases between the germline ends. Germline V gives CDR1 LGHNA, CDR2 YNFKEQ. The chain's CDR3 is CASSPGERVNTEAFF. The CDR3 DNA is TGTGCCAGCAGCCCAGGCGAAAGAGTGAACACTGAAGCTTTCTTT.

The V gene is TRBV2, the J gene TRBJ2-5; D gene ambiguous. Germline CDR1 is SNHLY and CDR2 is FYNNEI. This CDR3 is built from 14 residues. Trimming pared 4 bases from V and 5 bases from J, leaving 14 bases between. As DNA, the CDR3 is TGTGCCAGCAGTGGGCCCTCGTTTTCCGAGACCCAGTACTTC. Its protein product is CASSGPSFSETQYF.

The V call is TRBV27, the J call TRBJ1-1; D not resolved. CDR3 size: 14 residues. Trimming took off 1 base at V and 1 base at J, with 7 bases between the two ends. The germline V gene encodes CDR1 MNHEY and CDR2 SMNVEV (reference sequence). The CDR3 loop reads CASSLLGENTEAFF. In DNA, the CDR3 is TGTGCCAGCAGTTTATTGGGCGAGAACACTGAAGCTTTCTTT.

The chain is built from TRBV6-5 and TRBJ1-1, with D uncertain. CDR3 length: 13 amino acids. CDR1 is MNHEY and CDR2 is SVGAGI in the germline V gene. Deletions cut 6 bases from V and 0 bases from J, with 8 bases between. The CDR3 sequence: CASSARLNTEAFF. CDR3 DNA: TGTGCCAGCAGCGCCAGGTTGAACACTGAAGCTTTCTTT.

The chain joins TRBV5-1 to TRBJ1-2, with D uncertain. V was shortened by 1 base and J by 4 bases, with 20 bases between the two germline ends. In germline, CDR1 is SGHRS, CDR2 YFSETQ. The CDR3 runs to 17 residues. CDR3 sequence: CASSLNSYPPAGYGYTF. Written as DNA, the CDR3 is TGCGCCAGCAGCTTGAACAGCTACCCTCCAGCAGGCTATGGCTACACCTTC.

This chain connects TRBV19 to TRBJ2-1, with no clear D. Trimming left V 5 bases short and J 4 bases short, with 21 bases between. Germline CDR1 LNHDA, CDR2 SQIVND (reference sequence). The CDR3 totals 17 residues. The CDR3 coding sequence is TGTGCCAGTAGTCCTCCGATGGAGTCTTACCCTTACAATGAGCAGTTCTTC. This encodes CASSPPMESYPYNEQFF.

The table lists this clone with a count of one. V is TRBV6-2 or TRBV6-3 and J is TRBJ2-7, with D unclear. Germline V gene sequence: CDR1 MNHEY, CDR2 SVGEGT. The germline V and J ends were trimmed by 2 bases and 4 bases, with 6 bases remaining between them. There are 12 residues in the CDR3. The DNA of the CDR3 is TGTGCCAGCAGTTACGAGAGATACGAGCAGTACTTC. Translated, it gives CASSYERYEQYF.